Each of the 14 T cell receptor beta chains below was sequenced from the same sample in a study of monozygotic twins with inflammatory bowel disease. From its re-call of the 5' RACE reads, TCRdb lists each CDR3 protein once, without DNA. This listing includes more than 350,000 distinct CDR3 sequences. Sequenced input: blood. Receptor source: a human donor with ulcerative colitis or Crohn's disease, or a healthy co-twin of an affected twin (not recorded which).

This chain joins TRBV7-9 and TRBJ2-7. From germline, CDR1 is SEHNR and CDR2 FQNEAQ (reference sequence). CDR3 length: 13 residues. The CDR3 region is CASSPQQSYEQYF. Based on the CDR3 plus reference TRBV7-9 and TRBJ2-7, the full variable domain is DTGVSQNPRHKITKRGQNVTFRCDPISEHNRLYWYRQTLGQGPEFLTYFQNEAQLEKSRLLSDRFSAERPKGSFSTLEIQRTEQGDSAMYLCASSPQQSYEQYFGPGTRLTVT.

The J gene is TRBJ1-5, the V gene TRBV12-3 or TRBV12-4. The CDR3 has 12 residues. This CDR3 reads CASQSLPGAQHF.

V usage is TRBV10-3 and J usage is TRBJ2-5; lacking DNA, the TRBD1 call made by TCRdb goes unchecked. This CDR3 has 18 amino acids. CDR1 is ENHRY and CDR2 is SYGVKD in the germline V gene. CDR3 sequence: CAISPVRTSGSRQETQYF.

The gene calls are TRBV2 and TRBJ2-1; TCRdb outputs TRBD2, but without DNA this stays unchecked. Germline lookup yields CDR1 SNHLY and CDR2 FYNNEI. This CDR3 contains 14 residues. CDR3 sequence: CASKERTGYNEQFF.

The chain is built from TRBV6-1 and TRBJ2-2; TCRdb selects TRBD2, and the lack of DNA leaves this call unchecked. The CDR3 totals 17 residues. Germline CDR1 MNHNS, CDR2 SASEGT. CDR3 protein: CASSRTSGAPNTGELFF.

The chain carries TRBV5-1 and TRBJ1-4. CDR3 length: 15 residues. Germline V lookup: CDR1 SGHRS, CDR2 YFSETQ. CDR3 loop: CASSLSLGGNEKLFF.

The CDR3: CARNGGPSSYNSPLHF. This chain joins TRBV6-1 and TRBJ1-6. This CDR3 is built from 16 residues. Germline CDR1 and CDR2: MNHNS and SASEGT.

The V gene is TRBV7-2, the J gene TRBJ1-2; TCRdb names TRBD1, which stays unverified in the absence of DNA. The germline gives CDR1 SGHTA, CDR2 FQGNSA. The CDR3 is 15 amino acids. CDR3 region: CASSREGTGTYGYTF.

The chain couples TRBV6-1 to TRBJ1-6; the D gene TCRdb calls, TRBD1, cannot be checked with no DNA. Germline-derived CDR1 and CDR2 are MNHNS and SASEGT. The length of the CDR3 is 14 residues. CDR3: CASSDGTDNSPLHF.

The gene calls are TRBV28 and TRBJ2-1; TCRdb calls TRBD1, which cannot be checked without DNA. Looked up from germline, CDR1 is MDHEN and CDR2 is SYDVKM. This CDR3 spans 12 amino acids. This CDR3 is CASARGVGEQFF.

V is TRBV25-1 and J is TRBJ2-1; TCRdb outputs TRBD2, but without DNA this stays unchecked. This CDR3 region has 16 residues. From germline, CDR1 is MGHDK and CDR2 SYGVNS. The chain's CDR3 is CASSVTSGGAYNEQFF.

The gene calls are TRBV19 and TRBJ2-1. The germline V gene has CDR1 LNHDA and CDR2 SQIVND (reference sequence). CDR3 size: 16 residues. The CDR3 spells CASRFTVASSYNEQFF.

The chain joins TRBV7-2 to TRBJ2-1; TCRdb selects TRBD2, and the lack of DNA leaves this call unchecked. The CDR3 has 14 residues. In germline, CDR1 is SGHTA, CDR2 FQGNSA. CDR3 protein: CASNIGGVWDEQFF.

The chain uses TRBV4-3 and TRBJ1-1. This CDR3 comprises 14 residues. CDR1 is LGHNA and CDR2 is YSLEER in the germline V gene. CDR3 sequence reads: CASSQEAGRTEAFF.